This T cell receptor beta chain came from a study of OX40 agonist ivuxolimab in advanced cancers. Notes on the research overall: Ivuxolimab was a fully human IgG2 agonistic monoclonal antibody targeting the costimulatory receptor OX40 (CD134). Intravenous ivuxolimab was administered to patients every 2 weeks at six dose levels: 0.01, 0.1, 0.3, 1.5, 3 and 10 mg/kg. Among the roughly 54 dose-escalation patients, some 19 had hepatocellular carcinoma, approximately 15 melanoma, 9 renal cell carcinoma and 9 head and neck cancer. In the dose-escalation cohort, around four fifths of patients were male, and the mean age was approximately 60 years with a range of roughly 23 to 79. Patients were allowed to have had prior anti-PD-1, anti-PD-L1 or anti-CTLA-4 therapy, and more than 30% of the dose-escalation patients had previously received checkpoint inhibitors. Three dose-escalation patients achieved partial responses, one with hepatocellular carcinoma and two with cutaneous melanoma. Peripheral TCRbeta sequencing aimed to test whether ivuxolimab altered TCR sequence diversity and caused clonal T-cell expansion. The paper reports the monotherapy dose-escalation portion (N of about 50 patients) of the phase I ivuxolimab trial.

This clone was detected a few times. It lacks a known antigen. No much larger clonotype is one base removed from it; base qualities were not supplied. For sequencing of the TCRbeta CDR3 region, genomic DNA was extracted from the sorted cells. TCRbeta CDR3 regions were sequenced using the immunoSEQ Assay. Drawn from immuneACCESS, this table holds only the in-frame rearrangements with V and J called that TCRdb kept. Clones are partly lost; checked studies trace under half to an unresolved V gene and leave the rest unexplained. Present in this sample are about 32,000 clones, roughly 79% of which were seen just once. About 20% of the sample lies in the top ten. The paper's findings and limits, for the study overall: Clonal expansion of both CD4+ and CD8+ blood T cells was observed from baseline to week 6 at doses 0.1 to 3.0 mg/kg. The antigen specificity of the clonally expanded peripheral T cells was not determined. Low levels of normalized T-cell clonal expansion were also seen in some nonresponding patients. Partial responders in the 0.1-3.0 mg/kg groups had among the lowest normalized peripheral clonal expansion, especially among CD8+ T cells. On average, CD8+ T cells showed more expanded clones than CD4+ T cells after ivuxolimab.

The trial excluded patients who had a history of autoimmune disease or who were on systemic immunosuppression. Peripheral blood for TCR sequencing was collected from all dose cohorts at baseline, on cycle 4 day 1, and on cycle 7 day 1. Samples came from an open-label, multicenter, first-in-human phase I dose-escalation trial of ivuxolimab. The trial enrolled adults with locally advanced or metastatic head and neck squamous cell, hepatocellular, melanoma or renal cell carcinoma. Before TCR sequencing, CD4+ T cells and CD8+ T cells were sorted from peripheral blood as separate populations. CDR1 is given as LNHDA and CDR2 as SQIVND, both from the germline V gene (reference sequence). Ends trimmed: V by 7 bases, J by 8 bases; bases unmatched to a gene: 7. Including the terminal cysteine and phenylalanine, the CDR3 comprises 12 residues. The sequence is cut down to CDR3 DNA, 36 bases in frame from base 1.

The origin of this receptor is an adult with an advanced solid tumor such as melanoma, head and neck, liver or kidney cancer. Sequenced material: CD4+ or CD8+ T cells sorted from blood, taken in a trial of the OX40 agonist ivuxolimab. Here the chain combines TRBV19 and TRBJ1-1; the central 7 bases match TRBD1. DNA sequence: TGTGCCAGTATCGACAGGGCGGGAGAAGCTTTCTTT. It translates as CASIDRAGEAFF.